This T cell receptor (beta chain) emerged from a study of blood T cell repertoires in COVID-19. Only in-frame clones appear in the TCRdb table, and some are missing; sequencing was by immunoSEQ multiplex PCR. The table records approximately 350,000 clones, 88% of them present only once. Patients of the Seattle cohort, enrolled during active infection, were followed longitudinally. The sequence was obtained from a woman in her 70s with COVID-19, enrolled during active disease. The sample taken for sequencing was peripheral blood.

In DNA, the CDR3 is TGTGCCAGCAGCCCCAACCCCGGGACAGGGGGGAATGGCTACACCTTC. It specifies CASSPNPGTGGNGYTF. V usage is TRBV7-9 and J usage is TRBJ1-2, with 11 bases that match TRBD1. Germline CDR1 and CDR2: SEHNR and FQNEAQ (reference sequence). V lost 5 bases and J lost 6; bases outside the gene matches: 11. This CDR3 contains 16 residues.